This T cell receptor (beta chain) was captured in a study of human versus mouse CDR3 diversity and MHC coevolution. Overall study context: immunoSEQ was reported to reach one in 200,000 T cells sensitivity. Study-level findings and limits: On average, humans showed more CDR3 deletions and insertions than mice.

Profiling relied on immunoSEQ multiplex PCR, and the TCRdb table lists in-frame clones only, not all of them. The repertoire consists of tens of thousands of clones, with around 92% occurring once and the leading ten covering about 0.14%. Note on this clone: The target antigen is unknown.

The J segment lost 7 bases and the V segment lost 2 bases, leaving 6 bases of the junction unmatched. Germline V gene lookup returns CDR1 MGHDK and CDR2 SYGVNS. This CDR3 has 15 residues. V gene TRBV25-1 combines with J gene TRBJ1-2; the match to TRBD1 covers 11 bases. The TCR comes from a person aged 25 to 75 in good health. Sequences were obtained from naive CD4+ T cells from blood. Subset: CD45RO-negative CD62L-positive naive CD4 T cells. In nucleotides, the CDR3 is TGTGCCAGCAGTGAACGGACAGGGGGCATTGTTGGCTACACCTTC. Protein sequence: CASSERTGGIVGYTF.